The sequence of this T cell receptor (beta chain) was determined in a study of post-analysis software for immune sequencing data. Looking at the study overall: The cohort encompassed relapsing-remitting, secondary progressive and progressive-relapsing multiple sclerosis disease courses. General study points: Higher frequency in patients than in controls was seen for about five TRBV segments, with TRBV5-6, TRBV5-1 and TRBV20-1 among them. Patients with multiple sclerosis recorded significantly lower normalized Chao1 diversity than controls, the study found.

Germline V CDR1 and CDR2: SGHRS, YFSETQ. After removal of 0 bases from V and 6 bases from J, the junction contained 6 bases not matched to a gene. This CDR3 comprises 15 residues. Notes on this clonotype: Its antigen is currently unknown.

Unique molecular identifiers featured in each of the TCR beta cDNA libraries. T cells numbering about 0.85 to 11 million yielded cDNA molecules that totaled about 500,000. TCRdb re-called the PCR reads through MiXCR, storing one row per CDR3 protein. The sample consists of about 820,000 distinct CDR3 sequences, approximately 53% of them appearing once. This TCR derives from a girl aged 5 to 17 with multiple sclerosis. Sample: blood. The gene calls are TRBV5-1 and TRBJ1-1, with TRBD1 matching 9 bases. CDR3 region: CASSLAGTGSPEAFF. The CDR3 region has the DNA TGCGCCAGCAGCTTGGCCGGGACAGGGAGCCCTGAAGCTTTCTTT. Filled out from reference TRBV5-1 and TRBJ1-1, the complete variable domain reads KAGVTQTPRYLIKTRGQQVTLSCSPISGHRSVSWYQQTPGQGLQFLFEYFSETQRNKGNFPGRFSGRQFSNSRSEMNVSTLELGDSALYLCASSLAGTGSPEAFFGQGTRLTVV.